This paragraph covers one T cell receptor (beta chain) sequence. The data belong to a study of technical replicates of blood from a handful of donors. The CDR3 is made up of 16 amino acids. Germline V gives CDR1 SGHNT, CDR2 YENEEA. V was clipped by 5 bases and J by 4 bases; unmatched bases: 9. The protocol was immunoSEQ multiplex PCR, while the TCRdb copy is restricted to in-frame clones and leaves out a portion. The sample yields 99,000 or so clones, approximately 95% seen once. This chain connects TRBV11-3 to TRBJ2-3, with 10 bases identical to TRBD1. The sample consisted of T cells isolated from PBMCs. The TCR comes from a human donor in good health. Written as DNA, the CDR3 is TGTGCCAGCAGCCTGGGACAGGGGATAGGTGCAGATACGCAGTATTTT. Its protein is CASSLGQGIGADTQYF.